This TCR beta chain was sequenced in a study of PD-1 blockade in classical Hodgkin lymphoma. Study conclusions and caveats: By C4D1 there was a significant rise in CD4+ TCR diversity but not in CD8+ TCR diversity.

Every single patient, without exception, relapsed after autologous stem cell transplantation, and brentuximab vedotin exposure varied. Thawed PBMCs were the source of CD4+ T cells, purified by magnetic negative selection. Sequencing was performed with immunoSEQ multiplex PCR; in TCRdb, only in-frame clones are kept and a portion is missing. This repertoire shows 30,000 or so clones, 75% to 95% found once; its top ten account for around 0.21%. This clone was counted a few times. Its antigen is undetermined. The CDR3 is made up of 13 amino acids. The sequence came from a human donor with classical Hodgkin lymphoma. J is TRBJ1-2 and V is TRBV6-7, with 9 nucleotides matching TRBD1. TRBV6-7 is an ORF for which the function is uncertain. The sample consisted of CD4+ T cells from blood, taken at baseline. CDR3 protein: CKISGQGCFGYTF. CDR3 DNA: TGTAAGATCTCGGGACAGGGATGTTTTGGCTACACCTTC.